This TCR beta chain was retrieved from a study of response to subunit inactivated influenza vaccine. TCRdb fed the RT-PCR reads into MiXCR, producing one record per CDR3 protein. The data contain about 540,000 distinct CDR3 sequences, around 25% of them singletons. A few counts support this clonotype. The CDR3 sequence is 15 residues long. Deletions cut 0 bases from V and 5 bases from J, with 13 bases between. These data also featured in a second study, about T cells expressing NK-cell markers. This second report adds: Template switching by 5'RACE with UMIs generated the TCR beta cDNA. In several donors, these clonotypes also led the CD3+CD56-NKG2C+ fraction. HCMV specificity of the expanded NKG2C+ T cell clones stayed unclear.

The material sequenced was CD4+ T cells sorted from PBMCs, taken about 13 days after vaccination. The TCR was taken from a man aged 45 to 65 who received an inactivated influenza vaccine. The chain joins TRBV12-3 or TRBV12-4 to TRBJ1-1; possibly TRBD1 for D (5 bases). CDR3 sequence reads: CASSLAPGTGTEAFF. The CDR3 bases are TGTGCCAGCAGTTTAGCCCCAGGGACGGGGACTGAAGCTTTCTTT.